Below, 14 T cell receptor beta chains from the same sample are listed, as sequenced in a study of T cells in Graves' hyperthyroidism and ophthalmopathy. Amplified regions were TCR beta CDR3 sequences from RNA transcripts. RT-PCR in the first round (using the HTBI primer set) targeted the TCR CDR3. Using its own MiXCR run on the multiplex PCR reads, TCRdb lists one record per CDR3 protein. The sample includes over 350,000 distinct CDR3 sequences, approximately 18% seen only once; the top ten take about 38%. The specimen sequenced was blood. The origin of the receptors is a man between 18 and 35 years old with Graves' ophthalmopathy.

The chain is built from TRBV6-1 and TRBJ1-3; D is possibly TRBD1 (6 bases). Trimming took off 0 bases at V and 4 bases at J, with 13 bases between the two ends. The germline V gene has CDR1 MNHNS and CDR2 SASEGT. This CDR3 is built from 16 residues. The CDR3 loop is CASSEAWGASGNTIYF. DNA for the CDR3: TGTGCCAGCAGTGAAGCTTGGGGGGCGTCCGGAAACACCATATATTTT.

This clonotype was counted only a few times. Here the CDR3 DNA reads TGTGCCAGCAGCTTAGTATTGGCGGGCAGAGAAAACATTCAGTACTTC. Translated: CASSLVLAGRENIQYF. This chain uses TRBV11-2 with TRBJ2-4; possibly TRBD2 for D (5 bases). CDR1 is SGHAT and CDR2 is FQNNGV in the germline V gene. The CDR3 loop spans 16 amino acids. Trimming left V 1 base short and J 5 bases short, with 15 bases between.

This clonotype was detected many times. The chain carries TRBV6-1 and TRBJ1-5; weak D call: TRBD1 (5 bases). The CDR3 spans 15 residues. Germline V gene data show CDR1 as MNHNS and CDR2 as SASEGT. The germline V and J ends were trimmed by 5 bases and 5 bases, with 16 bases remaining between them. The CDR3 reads CASSYGGGVDQPQHF. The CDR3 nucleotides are TGTGCCAGCAGTTATGGGGGGGGGGTAGATCAGCCCCAGCATTTT.

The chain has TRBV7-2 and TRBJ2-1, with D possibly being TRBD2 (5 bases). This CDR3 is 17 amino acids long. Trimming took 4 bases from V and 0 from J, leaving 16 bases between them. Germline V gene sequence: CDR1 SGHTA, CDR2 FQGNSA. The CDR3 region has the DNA TGTGCCAGCAGCTACCGGGCCCCGGGAAGCTCCTACAATGAGCAGTTCTTC. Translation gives CASSYRAPGSSYNEQFF.

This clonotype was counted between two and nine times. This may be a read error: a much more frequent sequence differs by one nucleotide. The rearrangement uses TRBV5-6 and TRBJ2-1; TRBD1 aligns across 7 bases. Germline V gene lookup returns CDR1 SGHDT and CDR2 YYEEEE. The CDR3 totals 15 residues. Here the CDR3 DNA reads TGTGCCAGCAGCTATAGACAGGGCTCCTACAGTGAGCAGTTCTTC. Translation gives CASSYRQGSYSEQFF. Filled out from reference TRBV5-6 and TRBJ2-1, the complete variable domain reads DAGVTQSPTHLIKTRGQQVTLRCSPKSGHDTVSWYQQALGQGPQFIFQYYEEEERQRGNFPDRFSGHQFPNYSSELNVNALLLGDSALYLCASSYRQGSYSEQFFGPGTRLTVL.

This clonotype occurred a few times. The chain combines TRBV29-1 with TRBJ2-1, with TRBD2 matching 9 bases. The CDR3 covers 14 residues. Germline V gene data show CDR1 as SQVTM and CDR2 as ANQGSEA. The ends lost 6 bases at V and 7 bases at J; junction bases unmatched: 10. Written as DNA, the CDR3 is TGCAGCGTCGGTGGTGTAGCGGGGGATAATGAGCAGTTCTTC. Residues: CSVGGVAGDNEQFF.

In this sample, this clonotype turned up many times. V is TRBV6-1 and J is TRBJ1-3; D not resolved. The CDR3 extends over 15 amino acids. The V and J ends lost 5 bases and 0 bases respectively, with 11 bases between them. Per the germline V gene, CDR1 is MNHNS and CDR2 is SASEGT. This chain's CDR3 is CASSSPGSSGNTIYF. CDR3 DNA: TGTGCCAGCAGTTCCCCCGGATCCTCTGGAAACACCATATATTTT.

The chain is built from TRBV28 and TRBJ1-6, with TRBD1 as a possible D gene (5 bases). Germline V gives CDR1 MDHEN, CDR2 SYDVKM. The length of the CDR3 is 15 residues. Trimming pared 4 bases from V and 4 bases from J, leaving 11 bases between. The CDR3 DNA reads TGTGCCAGCAGTTACAGGACAAGTTATAATTCACCCCTCCACTTT. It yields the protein CASSYRTSYNSPLHF.

The CDR3 nucleotides are TGTGCCAGCAGTTCCCAGGGGGCGCGGGACTATGGCTACACCTTC. It yields the protein CASSSQGARDYGYTF. This rearrangement joins TRBV27 to TRBJ1-2, with 8 bases matching TRBD1. CDR1 and CDR2 (germline): MNHEY, SMNVEV (reference sequence). The V segment lost 4 bases and the J segment 3 bases; nucleotides outside the gene matches: 7. The CDR3 length is 15 residues.

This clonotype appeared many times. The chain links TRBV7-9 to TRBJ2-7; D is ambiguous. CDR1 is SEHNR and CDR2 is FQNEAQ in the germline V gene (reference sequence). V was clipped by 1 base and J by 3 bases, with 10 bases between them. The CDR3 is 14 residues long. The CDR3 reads CASSLVHRDYEQYF. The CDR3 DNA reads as TGTGCCAGCAGCTTAGTTCACAGAGACTACGAGCAGTACTTC. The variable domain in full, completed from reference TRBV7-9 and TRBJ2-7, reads DTGVSQNPRHKITKRGQNVTFRCDPISEHNRLYWYRQTLGQGPEFLTYFQNEAQLEKSRLLSDRFSAERPKGSFSTLEIQRTEQGDSAMYLCASSLVHRDYEQYFGPGTRLTVT.

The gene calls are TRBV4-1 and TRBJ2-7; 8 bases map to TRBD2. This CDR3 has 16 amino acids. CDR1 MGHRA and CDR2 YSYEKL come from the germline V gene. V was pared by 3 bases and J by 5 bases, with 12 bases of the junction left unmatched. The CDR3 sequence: CASSHPRGGVGNEQYF. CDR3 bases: TGCGCCAGCAGCCATCCCCGGGGGGGGGTGGGGAACGAGCAGTACTTC.

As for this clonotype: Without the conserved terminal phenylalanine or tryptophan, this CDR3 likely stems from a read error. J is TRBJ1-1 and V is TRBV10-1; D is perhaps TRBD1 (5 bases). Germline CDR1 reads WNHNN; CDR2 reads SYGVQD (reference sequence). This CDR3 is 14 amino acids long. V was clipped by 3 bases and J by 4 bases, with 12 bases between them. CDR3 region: CASSEQAESTEAFL. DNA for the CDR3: TGCGCCAGCAGTGAACAGGCGGAATCCACTGAAGCTTTCCTT.

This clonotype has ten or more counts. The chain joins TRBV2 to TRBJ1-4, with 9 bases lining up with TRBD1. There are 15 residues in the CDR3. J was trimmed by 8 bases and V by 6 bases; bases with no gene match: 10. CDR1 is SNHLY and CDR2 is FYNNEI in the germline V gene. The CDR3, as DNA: TGTGCCAGCAGCGCTTCGGGACAGGGTGGCGAAAAACTGTTTTTT. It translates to CASSASGQGGEKLFF.

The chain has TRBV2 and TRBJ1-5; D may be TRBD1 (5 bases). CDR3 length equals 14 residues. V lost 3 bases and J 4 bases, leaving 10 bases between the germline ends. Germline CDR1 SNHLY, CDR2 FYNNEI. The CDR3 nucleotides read TGTGCCAGCAGTGACGGGACGGGGAATCAGCCCCAGCATTTT. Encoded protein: CASSDGTGNQPQHF.